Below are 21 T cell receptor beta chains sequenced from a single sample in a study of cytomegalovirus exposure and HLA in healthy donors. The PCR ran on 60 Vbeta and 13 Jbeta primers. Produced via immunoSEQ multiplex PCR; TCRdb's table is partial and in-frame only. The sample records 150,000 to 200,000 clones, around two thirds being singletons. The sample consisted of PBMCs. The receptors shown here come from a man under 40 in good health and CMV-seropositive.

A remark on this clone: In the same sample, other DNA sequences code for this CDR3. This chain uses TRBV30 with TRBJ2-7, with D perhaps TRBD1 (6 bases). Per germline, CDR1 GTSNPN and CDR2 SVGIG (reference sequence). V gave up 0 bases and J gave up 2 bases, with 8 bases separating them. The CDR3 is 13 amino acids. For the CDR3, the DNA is TGTGCCTGGAGTGTAGGGGGAACCTACGAGCAGTACTTC. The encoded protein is CAWSVGGTYEQYF.

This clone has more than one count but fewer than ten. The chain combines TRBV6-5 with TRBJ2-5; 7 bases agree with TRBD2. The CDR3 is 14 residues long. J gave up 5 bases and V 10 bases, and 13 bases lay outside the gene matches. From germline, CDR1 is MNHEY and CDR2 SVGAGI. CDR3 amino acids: CATSSRVGGETQYF. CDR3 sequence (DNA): TGTGCCACCTCAAGTCGCGTGGGGGGGGAGACCCAGTACTTC.

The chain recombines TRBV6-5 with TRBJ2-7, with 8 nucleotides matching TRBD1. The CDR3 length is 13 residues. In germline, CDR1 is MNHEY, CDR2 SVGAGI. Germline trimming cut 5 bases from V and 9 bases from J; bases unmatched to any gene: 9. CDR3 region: CASSSRDRGVQYF. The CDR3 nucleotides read TGTGCCAGCAGTAGCCGAGACAGGGGTGTGCAGTACTTC.

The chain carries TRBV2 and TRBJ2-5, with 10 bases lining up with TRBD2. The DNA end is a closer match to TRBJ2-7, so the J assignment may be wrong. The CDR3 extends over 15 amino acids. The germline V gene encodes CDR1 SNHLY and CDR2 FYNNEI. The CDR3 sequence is CASSGSSGRAIEQYF. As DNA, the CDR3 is TGTGCCAGCAGTGGGTCCAGCGGGAGGGCAATCGAGCAGTACTTC.

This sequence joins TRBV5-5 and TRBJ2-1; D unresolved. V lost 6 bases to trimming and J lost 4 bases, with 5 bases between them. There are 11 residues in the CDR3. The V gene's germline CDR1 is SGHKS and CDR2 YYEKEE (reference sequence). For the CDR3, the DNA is TGTGCCAGCATCCGGTACAATGAGCAGTTCTTC. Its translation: CASIRYNEQFF.

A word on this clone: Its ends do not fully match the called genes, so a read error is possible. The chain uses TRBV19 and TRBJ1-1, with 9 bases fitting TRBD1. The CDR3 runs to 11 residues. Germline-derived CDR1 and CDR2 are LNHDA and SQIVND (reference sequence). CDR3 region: CASSIAGTGYF. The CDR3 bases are TGTGCCAGTAGTATAGCCGGGACAGGGTACTTT.

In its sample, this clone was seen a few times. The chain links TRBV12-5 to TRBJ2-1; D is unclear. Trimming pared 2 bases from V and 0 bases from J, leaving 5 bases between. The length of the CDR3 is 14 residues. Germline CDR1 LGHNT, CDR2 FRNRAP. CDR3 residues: CASGLYNSYNEQFF. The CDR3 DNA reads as TGTGCTAGTGGTTTGTACAACTCCTACAATGAGCAGTTCTTC. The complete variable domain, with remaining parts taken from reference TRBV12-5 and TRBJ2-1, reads DARVTQTPRHKVTEMGQEVTMRCQPILGHNTVFWYRQTMMQGLELLAYFRNRAPLDDSGMPKDRFSAEMPDATLATLKIQPSEPRDSAVYFCASGLYNSYNEQFFGPGTRLTVL.

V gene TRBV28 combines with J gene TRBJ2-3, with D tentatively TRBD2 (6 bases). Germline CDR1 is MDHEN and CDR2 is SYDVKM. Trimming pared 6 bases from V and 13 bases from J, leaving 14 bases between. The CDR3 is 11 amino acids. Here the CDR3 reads CASRTAGPEYF. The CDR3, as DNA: TGTGCCAGCAGAACAGCGGGTCCTGAGTATTTT.

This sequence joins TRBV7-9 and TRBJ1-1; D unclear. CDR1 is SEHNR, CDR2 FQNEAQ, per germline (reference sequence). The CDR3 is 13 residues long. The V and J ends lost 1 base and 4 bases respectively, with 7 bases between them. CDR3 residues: CASSLGSGTEAFF. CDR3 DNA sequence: TGTGCCAGCAGCTTAGGGTCGGGCACTGAAGCTTTCTTT. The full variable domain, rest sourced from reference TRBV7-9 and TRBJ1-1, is DTGVSQNPRHKITKRGQNVTFRCDPISEHNRLYWYRQTLGQGPEFLTYFQNEAQLEKSRLLSDRFSAERPKGSFSTLEIQRTEQGDSAMYLCASSLGSGTEAFFGQGTRLTVV.

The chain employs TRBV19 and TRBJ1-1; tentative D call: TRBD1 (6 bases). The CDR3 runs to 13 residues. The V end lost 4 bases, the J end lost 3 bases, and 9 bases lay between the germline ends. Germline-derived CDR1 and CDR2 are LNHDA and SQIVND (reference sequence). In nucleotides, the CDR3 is TGTGCCAGTAGTAAGGGGGATCACACTGAAGCTTTCTTT. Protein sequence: CASSKGDHTEAFF.

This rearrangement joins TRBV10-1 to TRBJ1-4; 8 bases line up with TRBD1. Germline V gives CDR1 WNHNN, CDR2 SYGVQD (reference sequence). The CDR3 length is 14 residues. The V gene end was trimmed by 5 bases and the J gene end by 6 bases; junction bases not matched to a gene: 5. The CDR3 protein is CASSPGTGYEKLFF. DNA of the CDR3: TGCGCCAGCAGTCCCGGGACAGGCTATGAAAAACTGTTTTTT.

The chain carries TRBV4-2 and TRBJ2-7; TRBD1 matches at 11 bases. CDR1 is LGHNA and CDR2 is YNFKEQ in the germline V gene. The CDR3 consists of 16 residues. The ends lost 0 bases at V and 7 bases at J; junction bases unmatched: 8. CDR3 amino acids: CASSQEEGQGAEEQYF. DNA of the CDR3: TGTGCCAGCAGCCAAGAAGAAGGACAGGGGGCAGAGGAGCAGTACTTC.

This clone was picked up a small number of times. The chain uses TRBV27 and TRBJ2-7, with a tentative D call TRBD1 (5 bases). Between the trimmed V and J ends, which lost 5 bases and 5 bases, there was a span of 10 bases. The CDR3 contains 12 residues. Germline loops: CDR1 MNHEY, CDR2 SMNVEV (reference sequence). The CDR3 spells CASSTRTNEQYF. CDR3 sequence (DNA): TGTGCCAGCAGTACCAGGACAAACGAGCAGTACTTC.

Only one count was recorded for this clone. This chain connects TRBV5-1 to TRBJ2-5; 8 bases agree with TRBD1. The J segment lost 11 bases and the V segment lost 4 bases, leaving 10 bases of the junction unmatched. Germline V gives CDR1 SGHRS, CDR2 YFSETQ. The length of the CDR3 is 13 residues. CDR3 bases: TGCGCCAGCAGCCCGGGACAGGCGATGGGGCAGTACTTC. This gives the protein CASSPGQAMGQYF.

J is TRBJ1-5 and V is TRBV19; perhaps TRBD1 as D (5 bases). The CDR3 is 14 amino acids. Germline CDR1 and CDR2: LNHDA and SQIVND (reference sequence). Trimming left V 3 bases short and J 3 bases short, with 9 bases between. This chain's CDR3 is CASSMRQHNQPQHF. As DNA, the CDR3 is TGTGCCAGTAGTATGAGACAGCACAATCAGCCCCAGCATTTT.

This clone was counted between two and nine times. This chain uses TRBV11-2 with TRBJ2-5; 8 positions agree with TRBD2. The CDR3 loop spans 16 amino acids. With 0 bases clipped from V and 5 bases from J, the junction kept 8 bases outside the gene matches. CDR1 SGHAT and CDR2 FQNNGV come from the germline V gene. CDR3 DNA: TGTGCCAGCAGCTTAGATTACGGCGGGAGGTGGGAGACCCAGTACTTC. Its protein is CASSLDYGGRWETQYF.

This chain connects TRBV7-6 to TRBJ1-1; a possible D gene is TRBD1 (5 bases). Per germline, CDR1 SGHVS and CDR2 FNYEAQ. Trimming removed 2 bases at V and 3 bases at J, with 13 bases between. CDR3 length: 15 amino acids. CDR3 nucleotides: TGTGCCAGCAGCTTAAAAAGGGACTCGCACACTGAAGCTTTCTTT. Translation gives CASSLKRDSHTEAFF.

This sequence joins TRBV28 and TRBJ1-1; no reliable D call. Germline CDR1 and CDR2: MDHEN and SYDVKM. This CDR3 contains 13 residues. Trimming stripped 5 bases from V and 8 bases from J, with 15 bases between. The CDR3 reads CASSPERGLEAFF. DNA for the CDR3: TGTGCCAGCAGTCCCGAGAGAGGTTTGGAAGCTTTCTTT.

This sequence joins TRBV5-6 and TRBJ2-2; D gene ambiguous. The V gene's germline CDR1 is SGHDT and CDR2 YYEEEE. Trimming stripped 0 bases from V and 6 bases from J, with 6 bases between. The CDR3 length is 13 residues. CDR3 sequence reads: CASSLAPAGELFF. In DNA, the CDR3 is TGTGCCAGCAGCTTGGCCCCCGCCGGGGAGCTGTTTTTT.

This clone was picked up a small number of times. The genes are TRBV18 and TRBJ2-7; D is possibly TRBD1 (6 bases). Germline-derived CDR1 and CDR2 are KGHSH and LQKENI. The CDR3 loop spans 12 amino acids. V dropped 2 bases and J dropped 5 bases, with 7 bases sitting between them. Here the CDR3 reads CASSPGGNEQYF. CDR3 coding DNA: TGTGCCAGCTCACCAGGGGGCAACGAGCAGTACTTC.

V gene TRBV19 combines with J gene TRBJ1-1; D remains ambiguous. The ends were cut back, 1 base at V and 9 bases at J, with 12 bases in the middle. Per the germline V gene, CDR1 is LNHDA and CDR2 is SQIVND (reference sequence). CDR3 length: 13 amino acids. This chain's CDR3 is CASSIGGVIQAFF. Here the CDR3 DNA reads TGTGCCAGTAGTATAGGGGGAGTAATCCAAGCTTTCTTT.